These 3 T cell receptor beta chains originate from one sample sequenced in a study of blood T cell repertoires in COVID-19. TCRdb's copy holds only in-frame clones and misses some; the assay was immunoSEQ multiplex PCR. The data show fewer than 350,000 clones, with approximately 86% seen just once and approximately 4% held by the top ten. The sample consisted of PBMCs or T cells enriched from blood (not recorded which). These receptor sequences come from a woman aged 40 to 50 with acute COVID-19.

This clone was observed a handful of times. The gene calls are TRBV6-2 or TRBV6-3 and TRBJ2-7; D uncertain. Between the trimmed V and J ends, which lost 4 bases and 3 bases, there was a span of 10 bases. Per the germline V gene, CDR1 is MNHEY and CDR2 is SVGEGT. CDR3 length: 13 residues. This CDR3 is CASSSSPSYEQYF. The CDR3 nucleotides are TGTGCCAGCAGTTCTTCTCCCAGCTACGAGCAGTACTTC.

This clone occurred once. The chain couples TRBV7-8 to TRBJ1-1; 7 bases are shared with TRBD1. The CDR3 is 17 residues long. Losses at the gene ends were 4 bases for V and 0 bases for J; bases not matched to a gene: 11. Germline lookup yields CDR1 SGHVS and CDR2 FQNEAQ. CDR3 residues: CASSWTGSRGLNTEAFF. CDR3 coding DNA: TGTGCCAGCAGCTGGACAGGTAGCCGGGGATTGAACACTGAAGCTTTCTTT.

The chain has TRBV10-3 and TRBJ1-5; no clear D gene. CDR1 is ENHRY and CDR2 is SYGVKD in the germline V gene. This CDR3 has 13 amino acids. Deletions cut 10 bases from V and 0 bases from J, with 10 bases between. The CDR3 region is CATTEYSNQPQHF. The DNA of the CDR3 is TGTGCCACCACAGAGTATAGCAATCAGCCCCAGCATTTT.